Sequencing of this T cell receptor beta chain was carried out in a study of cytotoxic CD8 clonotypes in ibrutinib-treated CLL. Study-level points and caveats: Sustained-remission and progressing patients were not sampled at matched times.

Germline lookup yields CDR1 LGHNA and CDR2 YNFKEQ. The CDR3 covers 18 residues. V shed 1 base, J shed 1 base, and the junction held 4 bases outside the gene matches. With respect to this clone: Its antigen is unidentified.

Only in-frame clones appear in the TCRdb table, and some are missing; sequencing was by immunoSEQ multiplex PCR. The table lists roughly 220,000 clones, 70% of them singletons. V and J are TRBV4-2 and TRBJ1-6; 10 positions match TRBD1. The receptor was isolated from a human donor with chronic lymphocytic leukemia. The sample in question was PBMCs, obtained after 12 months of ibrutinib treatment. The CDR3 loop reads CASSQGDRGGSYNSPLHF. For the CDR3, the DNA is TGTGCCAGCAGCCAAGGGGACAGGGGAGGGTCCTATAATTCACCCCTCCACTTT.